The T cell receptor (beta chain) described here comes from a study of shared clonotypes between healthy human individuals. About the research overall: Those who served as donors were two women and a few men between the ages of 18 and 49. CD4 naive cells filled three plates per donor, CD4 memory three, CD8 naive two and CD8 memory one. Overall study findings and caveats: Limited genetic and exposure-history diversity came from having few donors.

This CDR3 has 15 amino acids. The V gene lost 6 bases and the J gene lost 6 bases, with 18 bases spanning the gap. The V gene's germline CDR1 is MNHEY and CDR2 SMNVEV (reference sequence). Points on this clone: The antigen is undetermined.

Roughly 33,000 T cell genomes, or roughly 180 ng DNA, went into the sorted-subset replicate PCRs. Assay: immunoSEQ multiplex PCR; the TCRdb copy retains only in-frame clones and omits some. The sample shows about 1.1 million clones, around 77% of them seen only once. This TCR was sampled from a man aged 18 to 29 in good health. Some clones in this sample may be carry-over from other donors' samples. Source material: memory CD4+ T cells from PBMCs. Sample subset: CD45RA-negative fraction. The rearrangement links TRBV27 to TRBJ1-5; D is uncertain. The CDR3 DNA is TGTGCCAGCAGGGAGGCCGGGGTGCGTGGTCAGCCCCAGCATTTT. Translating gives CASREAGVRGQPQHF.